This T cell receptor beta chain was observed in a study of T cells in localized non-small cell lung cancer. Points from the study as a whole: Uninvolved adjacent lung had higher T cell clonality than tumor and all other tissues.

Method: immunoSEQ multiplex PCR; TCRdb's copy keeps in-frame clones and lacks some. The repertoire holds about 40,000 clones, with around 81% as singletons. In the case of this clone: Its specificity is not known.

This receptor was taken from a male donor at least 60 years old with stage II lung adenocarcinoma. The sequencing here drew on peripheral blood mononuclear cells, taken before any cancer treatment.

This CDR3 is CASSLIVAGVRETQYF. As DNA, the CDR3 is TGTGCCAGCAGCCTCATCGTAGCGGGAGTCAGAGAGACCCAGTACTTC. This sequence joins TRBV7-8 and TRBJ2-5, with TRBD2 identical over 9 bases. Germline trimming cut 5 bases from V and 4 bases from J; bases unmatched to any gene: 11. The CDR3 runs 16 residues. In germline, CDR1 is SGHVS, CDR2 FQNEAQ.